This T cell receptor beta chain was recorded in a study of OX40 agonist ivuxolimab in advanced cancers. Study as a whole: One patient with hepatocellular carcinoma and two with cutaneous melanoma, three in all, had partial responses. Findings and caveats of the study: On average, CD8+ T cells showed a greater number of expanded clones than CD4+. Expanded peripheral T-cell antigen specificity went undetermined. Among the lowest peripheral clonal expansion occurred in 0.1-3.0 mg/kg partial responders.

The V end was cut by 1 base, the J end by 2 bases, with 6 bases between. CDR3 size: 13 residues. Germline assignment: CDR1 SGHTS and CDR2 YDEGEE. Data came from immunoSEQ multiplex PCR; TCRdb stores just in-frame clones and leaves some out. The sample holds around 38,000 clones, roughly 90% seen once. For this clone: Antigen: not known.

This clonotype was obtained from an adult with an advanced solid tumor such as melanoma, head and neck, liver or kidney cancer. The input for sequencing was CD4+ or CD8+ T cells sorted from blood, taken in a trial of the OX40 agonist ivuxolimab. This chain joins TRBV5-8 and TRBJ1-1; D is uncertain. CDR3 nucleotide sequence: TGTGCCAGCAGCTTGACAGCCAACACTGAAGCTTTCTTT. Translation gives CASSLTANTEAFF.